This T cell receptor (beta chain) was recovered during a study of Ad26.COV2.S vaccination and SARS-CoV-2 variants. For the study at large: Sample donor was a member of the COV1001 Ad26.COV2.S trial arm.

To note about this clone: What it binds is not known.

Only in-frame clones appear in the TCRdb table, and some are missing; sequencing was by immunoSEQ multiplex PCR. Of 200,000 to 250,000 clones in the sample, around nine tenths were seen once. The CDR3 consists of 14 residues. V was trimmed by 5 bases and J by 2 bases, leaving 11 bases between them. The germline CDR1 and CDR2 sequences are LNHDA and SQIVND (reference sequence). Regarding treatment: roughly 18 received Ad26.COV2.S at low or high dose, single or two shots; about 5 received placebo; per-sample allocation not given. Sampling was done on day 63 after the first vaccine or placebo injection. This adult donor, from Boston, was 18-55 years old. Overall study findings and caveats: Individuals receiving vaccine had higher spike-specific TCR breadth than placebo recipients did. It is possible that the TCR breadth and depth analyses underestimated the total T cell responses.

This TCR was sampled from a person aged 18-65 years who received the Ad26.COV2.S COVID-19 vaccine or a placebo. The sample consisted of peripheral blood, taken in a trial of Ad26.COV2.S vaccine versus placebo. V gene TRBV19 combines with J gene TRBJ2-3; the D gene is possibly TRBD2 (5 bases). This CDR3 is CASSGWEYTDTQYF. The CDR3 DNA reads as TGTGCCAGTAGTGGGTGGGAGTACACAGATACGCAGTATTTT.